This record covers a single TCR beta chain. Its antigen is as yet unknown. This record belongs to a study of T cell repertoires in cytomegalovirus infection. Study information: Indicated by public TCR beta signatures were CMV infection and matching HLA type.

Per germline, CDR1 SGDLS and CDR2 YYNGEE. V trimming: 0 bases; J trimming: 7 bases; junction bases outside the gene matches: 12. The CDR3 has 17 amino acids. TCRdb passed the reads through MiXCR, listing each CDR3 protein once. In the table there are 680,000 or so distinct CDR3 sequences, 33% of which are singletons. The material was cultured PBMCs, obtained from culture after CMV antigen stimulation. The TCR sequence derives from a human donor in good health (CMV status not recorded). Some clones in this sample may be carry-over from other donors' samples. The rearrangement links TRBV9 to TRBJ2-1; TRBD2 matches at 8 bases. CDR3: CASSVAGGAGGRNEQFF. The CDR3 DNA is TGTGCCAGCAGCGTAGCTGGTGGGGCGGGAGGCCGGAATGAGCAGTTCTTC.